This T cell receptor (beta chain) stems from a study of blood T cells in healthy people across ages. Broader study findings: It was the long-lived donors that had more naive CD4+ cells and higher diversity than aged donors. Estimated diversity that came from one million T cells was considered an underestimate.

Concerning this clonotype itself: Its antigen remains unknown.

The use of a sample-barcoded 5' primer and a J-beta primer mix characterized a second PCR of roughly 6 to 11 cycles. Each cDNA molecule was tagged by a template-switch adaptor that had 12 random nucleotides. Samples each returned at least 2.5 million CDR3-containing paired-end reads. MiXCR was run by TCRdb on the 5' RACE reads, yielding one entry per CDR3 protein. The repertoire holds some 1.5 million distinct CDR3 sequences, with about 42% as singletons. The V gene's germline CDR1 is MNHEY and CDR2 SMNVEV (reference sequence). V dropped 1 base and J dropped 5 bases, with 14 bases sitting between them. The CDR3 loop spans 15 amino acids.

Sequencing was carried out using blood. This TCR derives from a woman under 30 in good health. The rearrangement links TRBV27 to TRBJ1-1, with a weak D call TRBD1 (6 bases). The CDR3 DNA follows: TGTGCCAGCAGTTTATTGGGGGCAGGCGGGACTGAAGCTTTCTTT. Translating it yields CASSLLGAGGTEAFF.